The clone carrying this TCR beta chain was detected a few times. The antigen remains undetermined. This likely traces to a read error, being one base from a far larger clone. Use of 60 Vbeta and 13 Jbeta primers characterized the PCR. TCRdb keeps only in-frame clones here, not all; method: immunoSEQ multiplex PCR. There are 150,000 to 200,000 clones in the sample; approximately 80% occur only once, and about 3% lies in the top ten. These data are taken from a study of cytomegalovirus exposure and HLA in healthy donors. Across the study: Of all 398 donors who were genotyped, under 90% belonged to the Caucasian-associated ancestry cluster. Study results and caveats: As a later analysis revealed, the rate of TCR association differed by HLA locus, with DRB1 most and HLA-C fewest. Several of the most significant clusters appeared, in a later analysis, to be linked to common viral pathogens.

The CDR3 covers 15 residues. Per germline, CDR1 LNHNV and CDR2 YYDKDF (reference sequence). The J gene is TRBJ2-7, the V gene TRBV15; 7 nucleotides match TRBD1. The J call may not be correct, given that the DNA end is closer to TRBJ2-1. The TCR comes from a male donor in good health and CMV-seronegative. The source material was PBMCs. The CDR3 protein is CATNRITGVGNEQFF. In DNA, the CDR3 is TGTGCCACCAACAGGATTACAGGGGTCGGGAATGAGCAGTTCTTC.